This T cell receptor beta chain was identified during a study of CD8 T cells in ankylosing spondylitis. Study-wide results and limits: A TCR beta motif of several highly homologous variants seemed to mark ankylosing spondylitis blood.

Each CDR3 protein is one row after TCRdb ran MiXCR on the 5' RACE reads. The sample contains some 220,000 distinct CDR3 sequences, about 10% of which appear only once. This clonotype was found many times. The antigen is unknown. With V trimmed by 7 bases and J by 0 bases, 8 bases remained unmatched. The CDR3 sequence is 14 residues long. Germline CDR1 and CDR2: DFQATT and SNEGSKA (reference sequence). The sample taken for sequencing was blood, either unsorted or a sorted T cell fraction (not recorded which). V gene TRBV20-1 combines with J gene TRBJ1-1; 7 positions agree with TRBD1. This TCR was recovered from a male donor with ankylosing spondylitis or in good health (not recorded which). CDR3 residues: CSVRDSRMNTEAFF. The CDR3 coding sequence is TGCAGTGTCCGGGACAGCAGAATGAACACTGAAGCTTTCTTT.